Shown below are 9 T cell receptor beta chains from a single sample sequenced in a study of graft-versus-host responses after intestinal transplantation. Their specific antigens are unknown. The repertoire was sequenced with immunoSEQ multiplex PCR; TCRdb's copy has only in-frame clones and lacks some. The table shows 90,000 to 120,000 clones, with less than 90% occurring only once. Sample: unstimulated CD4+ T cells sorted from spleen or lymph node cells, taken before intestinal transplant. The receptors come from a human donor who received an intestinal transplant.

A note on this clone: This same CDR3 is encoded by further DNA sequences in the sample. This rearrangement joins TRBV5-1 to TRBJ2-5; D is unresolved. Germline V gene sequence: CDR1 SGHRS, CDR2 YFSETQ. The CDR3 is made up of 12 amino acids. The V and J ends lost 2 bases and 5 bases respectively, with 7 bases between them. CDR3 residues: CASSLGRETQYF. The CDR3 nucleotides are TGCGCCAGCAGCTTAGGCAGGGAGACCCAGTACTTC.

This sequence joins TRBV5-1 and TRBJ1-1; 8 bases are shared with TRBD1. The V gene's germline CDR1 is SGHRS and CDR2 YFSETQ. J gave up 0 bases and V 3 bases, and 7 bases lay outside the gene matches. This CDR3 contains 16 residues. CDR3 DNA: TGCGCCAGCAGCTCGGGACAGGCGAAAATGAACACTGAAGCTTTCTTT. The encoded protein is CASSSGQAKMNTEAFF.

The chain links TRBV7-9 to TRBJ1-1; TRBD1 matches 7 bases. This CDR3 is 13 amino acids long. CDR1 and CDR2 (germline): SEHNR, FQNEAQ (reference sequence). Losses at the gene ends were 5 bases for V and 4 bases for J; bases not matched to a gene: 4. Here the CDR3 reads CASSRTGATEAFF. The CDR3 DNA is TGTGCCAGCAGCAGGACAGGTGCCACTGAAGCTTTCTTT.

V is TRBV4-1 and J is TRBJ1-1; tentative D call: TRBD1 (5 bases). The CDR3 spans 13 residues. V lost 3 bases to trimming and J lost 7 bases, with 12 bases between them. Germline V gene sequence: CDR1 MGHRA, CDR2 YSYEKL. CDR3 residues: CASSQKHRSEAFF. CDR3 bases: TGCGCCAGCAGCCAGAAACACAGGAGTGAAGCTTTCTTT.

V and J are TRBV27 and TRBJ2-7; 7 nucleotides agree with TRBD1. This CDR3 comprises 13 residues. Germline trimming cut 5 bases from V and 7 bases from J; bases unmatched to any gene: 8. Germline CDR1 reads MNHEY; CDR2 reads SMNVEV (reference sequence). This CDR3 reads CASSNRGSREQYF. CDR3 in DNA: TGTGCCAGCAGTAACAGGGGAAGTCGGGAGCAGTACTTC.

The chain recombines TRBV5-1 with TRBJ1-2; D is undetermined. Deletions cut 4 bases from V and 3 bases from J, with 10 bases between. The CDR3 is 13 amino acids. Germline V CDR1 and CDR2: SGHRS, YFSETQ. The CDR3 loop reads CASSPSEDYGYTF. The CDR3 nucleotides read TGCGCCAGCAGCCCGTCTGAAGACTATGGCTACACCTTC.

This clone came up a few times. J is TRBJ2-7 and V is TRBV6-5; 7 positions agree with TRBD2. CDR3 size: 14 residues. The germline V gene encodes CDR1 MNHEY and CDR2 SVGAGI. The V and J ends lost 4 bases and 5 bases, in that order; junction bases with no gene match: 8. For the CDR3, the DNA is TGTGCCAGCAGTTTGACTAGCCTTCTCGACGAGCAGTACTTC. Protein sequence: CASSLTSLLDEQYF.

The gene calls are TRBV5-1 and TRBJ2-2; D is unresolved. Trimming took off 0 bases at V and 6 bases at J, with 9 bases between the two ends. CDR1 is SGHRS and CDR2 is YFSETQ in the germline V gene. The CDR3 totals 14 residues. CDR3 region: CASSLDMGAGELFF. The DNA for the CDR3 is TGCGCCAGCAGCTTGGATATGGGCGCCGGGGAGCTGTTTTTT.

The chain is built from TRBV5-1 and TRBJ2-5; a weak D match, TRBD1 (7 bases). There are 15 residues in the CDR3. V dropped 0 bases and J dropped 5 bases, with 14 bases sitting between them. Germline lookup yields CDR1 SGHRS and CDR2 YFSETQ. The CDR3 reads CASSLASRGVETQYF. The CDR3, as DNA: TGCGCCAGCAGCTTGGCCTCCAGGGGGGTGGAGACCCAGTACTTC.